This passage covers 17 T cell receptor beta chains from one sample sequenced in a study of CD8 T cells in Susac syndrome. After extraction with the RNeasy kit, about 0.45 to 1 ug of the RNA was reverse transcribed using random hexamers. One entry per CDR3 protein results from TCRdb running MiXCR on the immunoSEQ multiplex PCR reads. Of 71,000 or so distinct CDR3 sequences in the sample, 85% to 95% were seen once. Specimen: CD4+ T cells from PBMCs. The receptors come from a human donor with Susac syndrome.

This clonotype has a handful of counts. The chain combines TRBV6-2 or TRBV6-3 with TRBJ2-5; D gene uncertain. There are 15 residues in the CDR3. Trimming took off 6 bases at V and 2 bases at J, with 16 bases between the two ends. Germline CDR1 reads MNHEY; CDR2 reads SVGEGT. CDR3 protein: CASSLLDRLQETQYF. The CDR3 DNA is TGTGCCAGCAGCCTATTAGACCGGTTACAAGAGACCCAGTACTTC.

This clonotype has a single count. This chain uses TRBV5-5 with TRBJ2-5; D uncertain. The CDR3 length is 15 residues. CDR1 and CDR2 from the germline V gene are SGHKS and YYEKEE (reference sequence). V was clipped by 0 bases and J by 1 base, with 10 bases between them. The CDR3 here is CASSLEVAPQETQYF. Here the CDR3 DNA reads TGTGCCAGCAGCTTGGAGGTTGCCCCCCAAGAGACCCAGTACTTC. The entire variable domain, with the rest obtained from reference TRBV5-5 and TRBJ2-5, is as follows: DAGVTQSPTHLIKTRGQQVTLRCSPISGHKSVSWYQQVLGQGPQFIFQYYEKEERGRGNFPDRFSARQFPNYSSELNVNALLLGDSALYLCASSLEVAPQETQYFGPGTRLLVL.

This chain links TRBV12-2 with TRBJ2-6. TRBV12-2 is flagged as a pseudogene. The CDR3 totals 16 residues. The CDR3 is CASRIPGVGGANVLTF. The CDR3 DNA follows: TGTGCAAGTCGCATACCGGGAGTCGGTGGGGCCAACGTCCTGACTTTC.

The rearrangement joins TRBV20-1 to TRBJ1-2, with 8 bases aligning to TRBD1. After removal of 5 bases from V and 7 bases from J, the junction contained 15 bases not matched to a gene. Germline CDR1 and CDR2: DFQATT and SNEGSKA (reference sequence). The CDR3 extends over 15 amino acids. DNA for the CDR3: TGCAGTGCTCAAGTACCGGGACAGGTGACCTCTGGCTACACCTTC. It translates to CSAQVPGQVTSGYTF.

This clonotype was picked up one time. This chain links TRBV20-1 with TRBJ2-3; D gene ambiguous. Deletions cut 3 bases from V and 2 bases from J, with 12 bases between. Germline CDR1 DFQATT, CDR2 SNEGSKA (reference sequence). The CDR3 contains 14 residues. The CDR3: CSASGGIPTDTQYF. CDR3 bases: TGCAGTGCTAGCGGTGGTATCCCCACAGATACGCAGTATTTT.

The chain carries TRBV18 and TRBJ1-1; no clear D gene. Trimming left V 2 bases short and J 2 bases short, with 9 bases between. The CDR3 length is 14 residues. Germline V gene sequence: CDR1 KGHSH, CDR2 LQKENI. The CDR3: CASSPGRKNTEAFF. In DNA form, the CDR3 reads TGTGCCAGCTCACCAGGCAGGAAAAACACTGAAGCTTTCTTT.

V and J are TRBV6-2 or TRBV6-3 and TRBJ1-6, with D unclear. The V end was cut by 7 bases, the J end by 9 bases, with 16 bases between. This CDR3 region has 14 residues. Looked up from germline, CDR1 is MNHEY and CDR2 is SVGEGT. CDR3 nucleotides: TGTGCCAGCACCCCCTTGGTGATTGGTTCACCCCTCCACTTT. It codes for CASTPLVIGSPLHF.

V usage is TRBV3-1 and J usage is TRBJ2-5; possible D gene TRBD2, 5 bases. CDR3 size: 17 residues. Germline lookup yields CDR1 LGHDT and CDR2 YNNKEL (reference sequence). V shed 2 bases and J shed 1 base, with 17 bases lying between them. The CDR3 sequence is CASSQRRRALLQETQYF. The CDR3 nucleotides are TGTGCCAGCAGCCAACGGAGGCGGGCCCTTCTCCAAGAGACCCAGTACTTC.

The gene calls are TRBV6-2 or TRBV6-3 and TRBJ2-5; D is unclear. This CDR3 comprises 12 residues. Germline CDR1 reads MNHEY; CDR2 reads SVGEGT. V lost 7 bases, J lost 5 bases, and 11 bases lay in between. The CDR3 reads CASTTPGETQYF. For the CDR3, the DNA is TGTGCCAGCACCACTCCCGGGGAGACCCAGTACTTC.

This clonotype was recorded once. The chain is built from TRBV20-1 and TRBJ2-3; D possibly matches TRBD1 or TRBD2 (5 bases each). The CDR3 consists of 18 residues. V was cut by 0 bases and J by 4 bases, with 23 bases left in between. Germline CDR1 is DFQATT and CDR2 is SNEGSKA (reference sequence). CDR3 sequence reads: CSARDPGLAKGNPDTQYF. CDR3 bases: TGCAGTGCTAGAGATCCAGGGCTAGCAAAGGGAAATCCAGATACGCAGTATTTT.

A word on this clonotype: A read error may produce the germline difference seen at one junction end. J is TRBJ2-5 and V is TRBV3-1; D not certain. Looked up from germline, CDR1 is LGHDT and CDR2 is YNNKEL (reference sequence). The CDR3 is made up of 12 amino acids. In nucleotides, the CDR3 is TGTGCCAGCAGCCAAGATGTTGGTTTATTGGACTTC. It is translated as CASSQDVGLLDF.

The rearrangement links TRBV5-7 to TRBJ2-5; possible D gene TRBD1, 5 bases. TRBV5-7 is an ORF, with its function uncertain. CDR3 length: 16 residues. V gave up 3 bases and J gave up 3 bases, with 18 bases separating them. CDR3 amino acids: CASSSPGTGPEETQYF. The CDR3 DNA reads TGTGCCAGCAGCTCCCCGGGCACAGGACCTGAAGAGACCCAGTACTTC.

The chain recombines TRBV7-3 with TRBJ2-5, with 10 bases lining up with TRBD2. This CDR3 is built from 14 residues. CDR1 and CDR2 (germline): SGHTA, FQGTGA. V lost 5 bases and J lost 7; bases outside the gene matches: 7. The CDR3: CASSPNLAGGTQYF. The CDR3 DNA sequence: TGTGCCAGCAGCCCGAACTTAGCGGGGGGGACCCAGTACTTC.

In this sample, this clonotype turned up once. The rearrangement uses TRBV28 and TRBJ2-5; D is undetermined. Germline CDR1 reads MDHEN; CDR2 reads SYDVKM. V was pared by 3 bases and J by 4 bases, with 15 bases between. This CDR3 region has 15 residues. The CDR3 nucleotides read TGTGCCAGCAGTTTTAGGCAGGCTCAAGGAGAGACCCAGTACTTC. Translating it yields CASSFRQAQGETQYF. The entire variable domain, with the rest obtained from reference TRBV28 and TRBJ2-5, is as follows: DVKVTQSSRYLVKRTGEKVFLECVQDMDHENMFWYRQDPGLGLRLIYFSYDVKMKEKGDIPEGYSVSREKKERFSLILESASTNQTSMYLCASSFRQAQGETQYFGPGTRLLVL.

The chain joins TRBV28 to TRBJ2-3, with D maybe TRBD1 (6 bases). Germline CDR1 MDHEN, CDR2 SYDVKM. V lost 7 bases, J lost 1 base, and 15 bases lay in between. CDR3 size: 15 residues. The CDR3 spells CASIKTGQRTDTQYF. The DNA of the CDR3 is TGTGCCAGCATAAAAACGGGACAACGCACAGATACGCAGTATTTT.

The chain joins TRBV6-2 or TRBV6-3 to TRBJ1-1, with a tentative D call TRBD1 (6 bases). V lost 8 bases and J 7 bases, leaving 14 bases between the germline ends. Germline V gene data show CDR1 as MNHEY and CDR2 as SVGEGT. The CDR3 covers 12 residues. CDR3 in DNA: TGTGCCAGCCAAACGGGGGGGCTTGAAGCTTTCTTT. It specifies CASQTGGLEAFF.

The chain is built from TRBV25-1 and TRBJ2-5; tentatively, D is TRBD2 (6 bases). The CDR3 has 14 amino acids. The V gene lost 1 base and the J gene lost 6 bases, with 12 bases spanning the gap. The germline V gene has CDR1 MGHDK and CDR2 SYGVNS. The CDR3 DNA is TGTGCCAGCAGTGAATCGGGCCTAGCGCAGACCCAGTACTTC. This translates into CASSESGLAQTQYF. The whole variable domain, remainder taken from reference TRBV25-1 and TRBJ2-5, is EADIYQTPRYLVIGTGKKITLECSQTMGHDKMYWYQQDPGMELHLIHYSYGVNSTEKGDLSSESTVSRIRTEHFPLTLESARPSHTSQYLCASSESGLAQTQYFGPGTRLLVL.